One sample yielded the 23 T cell receptor beta chains listed below, sequenced in a study of T cell responses to AZD1222 COVID-19 vaccine (TCRdb year 2021). What this sample's time point label stands for: baseline before first vaccination. Library method: the immunoSEQ multiplex PCR assay. As stored in TCRdb, this immuneACCESS dataset retains in-frame rearrangements with V and J assigned. A fraction of the clones does not appear; measured against another copy, unresolved V genes explain less than half of the discrepancy, and the remainder lacks a known reason. For this sample the table gives 85,000 to 100,000 clones, of which 70% to 85% were detected only once. The ten largest make up 21% of the sample. The sample was peripheral blood, taken on day 0 of AZD1222 vaccination. The source of these receptors is an adult in good health.

The chain couples TRBV24-1 to TRBJ2-3, with D perhaps matching TRBD2 (5 bases). V lost 5 bases and J 7 bases, leaving 9 bases between the germline ends. CDR3 size: 12 residues. Germline V lookup: CDR1 KGHDR, CDR2 SFDVKD. CDR3 protein: CATSGLTNTQYF. The CDR3 DNA reads as TGTGCCACCAGTGGACTAACGAATACGCAGTATTTT.

This chain connects TRBV10-1 to TRBJ2-1; TRBD1 aligns across 9 bases. This CDR3 has 15 residues. The germline V gene has CDR1 WNHNN and CDR2 SYGVQD (reference sequence). V lost 4 bases, J lost 3 bases, and 4 bases stayed unmatched. The CDR3 nucleotides are TGCGCCAGCAGTGGGGACAGGGACGACTACAATGAGCAGTTCTTC. Its protein product is CASSGDRDDYNEQFF.

V gene TRBV19 combines with J gene TRBJ2-2, with TRBD1 matching 8 bases. V lost 8 bases to trimming and J lost 3 bases; unmatched junction nucleotides: 23. This CDR3 region has 20 residues. In germline, CDR1 is LNHDA, CDR2 SQIVND (reference sequence). This chain's CDR3 is CASDPGGESRSWGDTGELFF. The CDR3 region has the DNA TGTGCCAGTGACCCAGGGGGCGAATCCCGATCCTGGGGAGACACCGGGGAGCTGTTTTTT.

The chain employs TRBV5-1 and TRBJ1-1; TRBD1 is a possible D gene (6 bases). The V gene lost 4 bases and the J gene lost 5 bases, with 12 bases spanning the gap. The germline V gene has CDR1 SGHRS and CDR2 YFSETQ. The CDR3 consists of 13 residues. CDR3 DNA: TGCGCCAGCAGCCCACGACAGGCTACTGAAGCTTTCTTT. It translates to CASSPRQATEAFF. Full variable domain (missing parts from reference TRBV5-1 and TRBJ1-1): KAGVTQTPRYLIKTRGQQVTLSCSPISGHRSVSWYQQTPGQGLQFLFEYFSETQRNKGNFPGRFSGRQFSNSRSEMNVSTLELGDSALYLCASSPRQATEAFFGQGTRLTVV.

The genes are TRBV12-3 or TRBV12-4 and TRBJ1-3; 8 nucleotides match TRBD1. The CDR3 consists of 12 residues. The V gene end was trimmed by 10 bases and the J gene end by 4 bases; junction bases not matched to a gene: 3. The CDR3 DNA follows: TGTGCCACCACAGGGGGAGGAAACACCATATATTTT. Translating it yields CATTGGGNTIYF.

This clone was observed a handful of times. V is TRBV28 and J is TRBJ2-1; 14 bases align to TRBD2. The CDR3 spans 17 residues. Germline assignment: CDR1 MDHEN and CDR2 SYDVKM. V shed 10 bases, J shed 1 base, and the junction held 9 bases outside the gene matches. CDR3 residues: CATLGTSGSSSYNEQFF. As DNA, the CDR3 is TGTGCCACCTTGGGGACTAGCGGGAGCTCGTCCTACAATGAGCAGTTCTTC.

The gene calls are TRBV12-3 or TRBV12-4 and TRBJ1-5, with no clear D. V was clipped by 5 bases and J by 5 bases, with 10 bases between them. The CDR3 is 13 amino acids. CDR3 amino acids: CASSNGADQPQHF. In DNA, the CDR3 is TGTGCCAGCAGTAACGGCGCGGATCAGCCCCAGCATTTT.

CDR3 sequence (DNA): TGTGCCAGCAGCCAAGAAGGGACAGGGGGTAATGGCTACACCTTC. Its translation is CASSQEGTGGNGYTF. The V gene is TRBV3-1 (or the pseudogene TRBV3-2), the J gene TRBJ1-2; 11 positions agree with TRBD1. Trimming removed 0 bases from V and 6 bases from J; junction bases left unmatched: 3. Germline values: CDR1 LGHDT, CDR2 YNNKEL (reference sequence). CDR3 length: 15 residues.

The J gene is TRBJ1-2, the V gene TRBV28; D is unresolved. Germline values: CDR1 MDHEN, CDR2 SYDVKM. Trimming stripped 4 bases from V and 4 bases from J, with 7 bases between. This CDR3 has 12 residues. CDR3 in amino acids: CASSSAVYGYTF. The CDR3 nucleotides read TGTGCCAGCAGTTCTGCAGTCTATGGCTACACCTTC.

This clone has just a few counts. V gene TRBV19 combines with J gene TRBJ1-5; TRBD1 aligns across 11 bases. The CDR3 covers 16 residues. Germline assignment: CDR1 LNHDA and CDR2 SQIVND (reference sequence). After removal of 3 bases from V and 5 bases from J, the junction contained 6 bases not matched to a gene. CDR3 sequence reads: CASSMGQGGVHQPQHF. CDR3 DNA: TGTGCCAGTAGTATGGGACAGGGGGGGGTTCATCAGCCCCAGCATTTT.

The rearrangement uses TRBV12-3 or TRBV12-4 and TRBJ2-7, with 7 bases matching TRBD2. The length of the CDR3 is 13 residues. The J segment lost 2 bases and the V segment lost 5 bases, leaving 3 bases of the junction unmatched. In DNA, the CDR3 is TGTGCCAGCAGTACCGGGACTACCTACGAGCAGTACTTC. It is translated as CASSTGTTYEQYF.

CDR3 protein: CASSRTGYTEAFF. CDR3 in DNA: TGCGCCAGCAGTAGGACAGGGTACACTGAAGCTTTCTTT. This chain connects TRBV5-1 to TRBJ1-1; 8 nucleotides align to TRBD1. Trimming cost V 5 bases and J 3 bases; bases outside gene matches: 3. CDR1 is SGHRS, CDR2 YFSETQ, per germline. The CDR3 has 13 residues.

This rearrangement joins TRBV5-1 to TRBJ1-4; D is perhaps TRBD1 (6 bases). This CDR3 is 15 amino acids long. The germline V gene encodes CDR1 SGHRS and CDR2 YFSETQ. V lost 7 bases and J 0 bases, leaving 13 bases between the germline ends. The CDR3 bases are TGCGCCAGCTCCCGACAGGCTGCAACTAATGAAAAACTGTTTTTT. Its translation is CASSRQAATNEKLFF.

The genes are TRBV7-2 and TRBJ2-1; no definite D call. Germline V gene data show CDR1 as SGHTA and CDR2 as FQGNSA. The V gene lost 0 bases and the J gene lost 6 bases, with 6 bases spanning the gap. The CDR3 loop spans 13 amino acids. This chain's CDR3 is CASSLARANEQFF. In nucleotides, the CDR3 is TGTGCCAGCAGCTTAGCCCGGGCCAATGAGCAGTTCTTC.

DNA of the CDR3: TGTGCCAGCAGTATCGGCGGGGGGGCGGGAGAGACCCAGTACTTC. It is translated as CASSIGGGAGETQYF. This chain links TRBV28 with TRBJ2-5; 9 bases are a match to TRBD2. Germline assignment: CDR1 MDHEN and CDR2 SYDVKM. The junction had 8 bases not matched to a gene; V was cut back by 5 bases and J by 4 bases. The CDR3 length is 15 residues. The full variable domain, completed using reference TRBV28 and TRBJ2-5, is DVKVTQSSRYLVKRTGEKVFLECVQDMDHENMFWYRQDPGLGLRLIYFSYDVKMKEKGDIPEGYSVSREKKERFSLILESASTNQTSMYLCASSIGGGAGETQYFGPGTRLLVL.

The chain combines TRBV19 with TRBJ2-2; D is ambiguous. The CDR3 is 17 amino acids. Germline V gene sequence: CDR1 LNHDA, CDR2 SQIVND (reference sequence). V was cut by 0 bases and J by 1 base, with 12 bases left in between. The CDR3 DNA sequence: TGTGCCAGTAGTATAGATGCCCCCGGTCGGAACACCGGGGAGCTGTTTTTT. It codes for CASSIDAPGRNTGELFF.

The chain employs TRBV5-1 and TRBJ1-2; 7 nucleotides match TRBD1. The CDR3 runs to 14 residues. Germline V CDR1 and CDR2: SGHRS, YFSETQ. J gave up 4 bases and V 1 base, and 4 bases lay outside the gene matches. CDR3 region: CASSLSAGGYGYTF. CDR3 DNA sequence: TGCGCCAGCAGCTTGTCGGCAGGGGGCTATGGCTACACCTTC.

A single count supports this clone. CDR3 protein: CASSLQQGAGGYTF. The CDR3 DNA follows: TGTGCCAGCAGCTTACAACAGGGGGCGGGCGGCTACACCTTC. This chain links TRBV11-2 with TRBJ1-2, with TRBD1 matching over 9 bases. The CDR3 contains 14 residues. Trimming cost V 2 bases and J 8 bases; bases outside gene matches: 6. Germline V gives CDR1 SGHAT, CDR2 FQNNGV.

The genes are TRBV5-4 and TRBJ2-5, with 10 bases matching TRBD1. The germline gives CDR1 SGHNT, CDR2 YYREEE (reference sequence). The V gene end was trimmed by 4 bases and the J gene end by 1 base; junction bases not matched to a gene: 7. This CDR3 is 16 amino acids long. The CDR3 loop reads CASSGGTGAIQETQYF. CDR3 coding DNA: TGTGCCAGCAGCGGAGGGACAGGGGCTATCCAAGAGACCCAGTACTTC.

This rearrangement joins TRBV5-1 to TRBJ2-6; D is possibly TRBD2 (5 bases). Trimming removed 3 bases from V and 1 base from J, with 8 bases in between. The CDR3 is 15 amino acids. CDR1 is SGHRS, CDR2 YFSETQ, per germline. DNA of the CDR3: TGCGCCAGCAGCTACCTAGCTTCTGGGGCCAACGTCCTGACTTTC. Its protein product is CASSYLASGANVLTF.

The V gene is TRBV4-1, the J gene TRBJ2-2, with 7 bases lining up with TRBD1. V lost 4 bases and J lost 3; bases outside the gene matches: 8. The germline V gene encodes CDR1 MGHRA and CDR2 YSYEKL. The CDR3 has 16 residues. The CDR3 loop reads CASSPIGGADTGELFF. CDR3 nucleotide sequence: TGCGCCAGCAGCCCTATAGGGGGCGCGGACACCGGGGAGCTGTTTTTT.

In its sample, this clone was seen a few times. The chain combines TRBV19 with TRBJ2-3, with a weak D call TRBD2 (5 bases). Germline V gene sequence: CDR1 LNHDA, CDR2 SQIVND (reference sequence). V shed 8 bases and J shed 2 bases, with 11 bases lying between them. This CDR3 region has 13 residues. The CDR3 region has the DNA TGTGCCAGTGGTAGGACTTTCACAGATACGCAGTATTTT. It translates to CASGRTFTDTQYF.

The gene calls are TRBV7-6 and TRBJ2-7; TRBD2 matches 7 bases. The V segment lost 0 bases and the J segment 6 bases; nucleotides outside the gene matches: 8. CDR3 length equals 15 residues. CDR1 and CDR2 (germline): SGHVS, FNYEAQ. The CDR3 region has the DNA TGTGCCAGCAGCTTAGCGGGAGGCGGGGGTACCGAGCAGTACTTC. It encodes CASSLAGGGGTEQYF. Variable domain in full (rest from reference TRBV7-6 and TRBJ2-7): GAGVSQSPRYKVTKRGQDVALRCDPISGHVSLYWYRQALGQGPEFLTYFNYEAQQDKSGLPNDRFSAERPEGSISTLTIQRTEQRDSAMYRCASSLAGGGGTEQYFGPGTRLTVT.